The sample holds a few counts of the clone carrying this T cell receptor beta chain. This record belongs to a study of blood T cell repertoires in COVID-19. On the study more broadly: Acute and convalescent COVID-19 samples came from the United States, Italy and Spain. PBMCs, B-cell-depleted T cells, or T cells were the source of the cDNA or gDNA that made up the material.

Germline V gene lookup returns CDR1 LNHNV and CDR2 YYDKDF (reference sequence). The V end was cut by 0 bases, the J end by 10 bases, with 7 bases between. The CDR3 spans 12 residues. TCRdb keeps only in-frame clones here, not all; method: immunoSEQ multiplex PCR. The sample shows under 200,000 clones, about 86% of them seen only once. The sample comprised peripheral blood. The receptor was isolated from a woman of 80 years or more in a cohort sampled during active or convalescent COVID-19. This chain links TRBV15 with TRBJ1-5; D remains unclear. The CDR3 loop is CATSRESGPQHF. The CDR3, as DNA: TGTGCCACCAGCAGAGAGAGCGGCCCCCAGCATTTT.